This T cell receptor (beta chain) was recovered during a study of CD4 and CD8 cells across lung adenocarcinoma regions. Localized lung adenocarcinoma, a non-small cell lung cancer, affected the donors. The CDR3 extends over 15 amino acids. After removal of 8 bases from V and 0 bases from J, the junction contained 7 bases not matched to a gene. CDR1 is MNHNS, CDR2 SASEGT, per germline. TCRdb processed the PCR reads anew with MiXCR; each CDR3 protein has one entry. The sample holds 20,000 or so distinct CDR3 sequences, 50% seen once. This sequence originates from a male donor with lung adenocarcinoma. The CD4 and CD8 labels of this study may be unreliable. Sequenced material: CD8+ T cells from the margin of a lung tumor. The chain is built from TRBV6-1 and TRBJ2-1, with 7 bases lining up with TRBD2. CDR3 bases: TGTGCCAGCGTCGGGACTAACAACTCCTACAATGAGCAGTTCTTC. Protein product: CASVGTNNSYNEQFF.